This entry is about one T cell receptor (beta chain). This sample is drawn from a study of blood T cell repertoires in COVID-19. Study-wide context: Sites in the United States, Italy and Spain provided acute and convalescent COVID-19 samples. T cells, B-cell-depleted T cells, or PBMCs supplied cDNA or gDNA.

In the original analysis: Amplification of reference gene primers was used by the study to estimate nucleated cell counts. The data were produced by immunoSEQ multiplex PCR, yet TCRdb's version contains in-frame clones alone and is incomplete. That table gives V, J and clone size, and the DNA gave D and trimming. The top ten clones hold approximately 18% of a sample with some 140,000 clones, roughly 80% of them seen once. The ends were cut back, 4 bases at V and 7 bases at J, with 15 bases in the middle. Germline CDR1 SGHTS, CDR2 YDEGEE. This CDR3 comprises 15 residues. The chain has TRBV5-8 and TRBJ1-6; D is perhaps TRBD1 (6 bases). Sequencing used peripheral blood. This TCR was recovered from a woman aged 80 or over with acute or convalescent COVID-19. In nucleotides, the CDR3 is TGTGCCAGCAGCCCCACAGGGATGTGGAATTCACCCCTCCACTTT. Protein sequence: CASSPTGMWNSPLHF. Combining the CDR3 with reference TRBV5-8 and TRBJ1-6 gives the whole variable domain EAGVTQSPTHLIKTRGQQATLRCSPISGHTSVYWYQQALGLGLQFLLWYDEGEERNRGNFPPRFSGRQFPNYSSELNVNALELEDSALYLCASSPTGMWNSPLHFGNGTRLTVT.